This passage covers 16 T cell receptor beta chains from one sample sequenced in a study of Ad26.COV2.S vaccination and SARS-CoV-2 variants. Treatment: around 19 received Ad26.COV2.S at low or high dose, single or two shots; a few received placebo; per-sample allocation not given. Specimen acquisition occurred on day 63 following the initial vaccine or placebo injection. Repertoires were generated with immunoSEQ multiplex PCR, while TCRdb's copy carries only in-frame clones and drops some. The table shows approximately 360,000 clones, with about 83% occurring only once. Sequencing was performed on peripheral blood, taken in a trial of Ad26.COV2.S vaccine versus placebo. The source is a person between 18 and 59 years old who received the Ad26.COV2.S COVID-19 vaccine or a placebo.

The chain employs TRBV10-3 and TRBJ1-1; D is uncertain. The CDR3 runs to 13 residues. Germline values: CDR1 ENHRY, CDR2 SYGVKD. Deletions cut 2 bases from V and 6 bases from J, with 10 bases between. CDR3 in DNA: TGTGCCATCAGTGAGGCGGGCCCGGCTGAAGCTTTCTTT. Encoded protein: CAISEAGPAEAFF.

The chain is built from TRBV11-3 and TRBJ2-1; D is unresolved. V lost 2 bases and J 5 bases, leaving 16 bases between the germline ends. The CDR3 covers 16 residues. Germline V gives CDR1 SGHNT, CDR2 YENEEA. In DNA, the CDR3 is TGTGCCAGCAGCTTAATGGCGGAACCCGGTAACAATGAGCAGTTCTTC. Translating gives CASSLMAEPGNNEQFF.

The chain joins TRBV5-1 to TRBJ2-7, with D tentatively TRBD1 (6 bases). This CDR3 has 15 residues. V lost 0 bases to trimming and J lost 4 bases, with 14 bases between them. In germline, CDR1 is SGHRS, CDR2 YFSETQ. The CDR3 reads CASSLAVGQRYEQYF. CDR3 nucleotides: TGCGCCAGCAGCTTGGCTGTCGGACAGCGTTACGAGCAGTACTTC.

With regard to this clone: Distinct nucleotide sequences in the sample also encode this CDR3. The DNA of the CDR3 is TGTGCCAGCAGTTTTCTAGGTGAGCAGTTCTTC. It specifies CASSFLGEQFF. V gene TRBV12-3 or TRBV12-4 combines with J gene TRBJ2-1, with D hard to call. The CDR3 extends over 11 amino acids. The V gene lost 3 bases and the J gene lost 9 bases, with 6 bases spanning the gap.

The V and J genes are TRBV6-6 and TRBJ2-7, with TRBD1 identical over 8 bases. Germline trimming cut 2 bases from V and 7 bases from J; bases unmatched to any gene: 10. Germline CDR1 MNHNY, CDR2 SVGAGI (reference sequence). The CDR3 consists of 15 residues. The CDR3 DNA reads as TGTGCCAGCAGTTACGGTACAACAGGGGGTAGGGAGCAGTACTTC. Its protein product is CASSYGTTGGREQYF.

V gene TRBV5-1 combines with J gene TRBJ2-1, with unresolved D. The germline V and J ends were trimmed by 5 bases and 0 bases, with 12 bases remaining between them. Germline values: CDR1 SGHRS, CDR2 YFSETQ. The CDR3 sequence is 15 residues long. The CDR3 here is CASSFKRSSYNEQFF. The DNA of the CDR3 is TGCGCCAGCAGTTTTAAGAGGAGCTCCTACAATGAGCAGTTCTTC.

CDR3 DNA sequence: TGTGCCAGCAGCGCGAAGGGTGAAAAACTGTTTTTT. Protein product: CASSAKGEKLFF. The chain joins TRBV9 to TRBJ1-4; unclear D gene. Germline CDR1 reads SGDLS; CDR2 reads YYNGEE. Trimming took 3 bases from V and 7 from J, leaving 7 bases between them. This CDR3 is built from 12 residues. The full variable domain, rest sourced from reference TRBV9 and TRBJ1-4, is DSGVTQTPKHLITATGQRVTLRCSPRSGDLSVYWYQQSLDQGLQFLIQYYNGEERAKGNILERFSAQQFPDLHSELNLSSLELGDSALYFCASSAKGEKLFFGSGTQLSVL.

The chain combines TRBV18 with TRBJ1-2; D might be TRBD1 (5 bases). The CDR3 length is 13 residues. The germline V gene has CDR1 KGHSH and CDR2 LQKENI. Trimming stripped 3 bases from V and 2 bases from J, with 7 bases between. For the CDR3, the DNA is TGTGCCAGCTCACCTGAGGGGAACTATGGCTACACCTTC. Its translation: CASSPEGNYGYTF.

This clone has more than one count but fewer than ten. The chain carries TRBV6-5 and TRBJ1-1; 8 nucleotides match TRBD1. The germline CDR1 and CDR2 sequences are MNHEY and SVGAGI. The CDR3 spans 12 residues. J was trimmed by 6 bases and V by 7 bases; bases with no gene match: 4. The DNA for the CDR3 is TGTGCCAGCATTAAGACAGGGGCTGAAGCTTTCTTT. This sequence encodes CASIKTGAEAFF.

The chain has TRBV5-1 and TRBJ2-3; D may correspond to TRBD1 or TRBD2 (5 bases each). CDR3 length: 15 amino acids. CDR1 is SGHRS, CDR2 YFSETQ, per germline. Trimming removed 3 bases from V and 0 bases from J, with 11 bases in between. The CDR3 reads CASSWQGPSTDTQYF. In DNA, the CDR3 is TGCGCCAGCAGCTGGCAGGGACCCAGCACAGATACGCAGTATTTT.

The chain couples TRBV5-5 to TRBJ2-7, with TRBD1 as a possible D gene (6 bases). The CDR3 covers 18 residues. The V end lost 2 bases, the J end lost 1 base, and 22 bases lay between the germline ends. Germline lookup yields CDR1 SGHKS and CDR2 YYEKEE (reference sequence). In DNA form, the CDR3 reads TGTGCCAGCAGCTTAGGCCCGGACGTCTTCAGGGGATCCTACGAGCAGTACTTC. Amino acids: CASSLGPDVFRGSYEQYF. Full variable domain (remainder filled in from reference TRBV5-5 and TRBJ2-7): DAGVTQSPTHLIKTRGQQVTLRCSPISGHKSVSWYQQVLGQGPQFIFQYYEKEERGRGNFPDRFSARQFPNYSSELNVNALLLGDSALYLCASSLGPDVFRGSYEQYFGPGTRLTVT.

The genes are TRBV9 and TRBJ1-1, with TRBD1 as a possible D gene (6 bases). The CDR3 contains 15 residues. The V gene's germline CDR1 is SGDLS and CDR2 YYNGEE. Trimming removed 0 bases at V and 1 base at J, with 10 bases between. The CDR3: CASSVERGRNTEAFF. The DNA for the CDR3 is TGTGCCAGCAGCGTAGAAAGGGGGAGGAACACTGAAGCTTTCTTT.

The J gene is TRBJ2-4, the V gene TRBV5-4; D might be TRBD1 (6 bases). The germline CDR1 and CDR2 sequences are SGHNT and YYREEE (reference sequence). The ends were cut back, 1 base at V and 7 bases at J, with 12 bases in the middle. The CDR3 sequence is 14 residues long. The CDR3 region is CASSLLGARNIQYF. CDR3 DNA sequence: TGTGCCAGCAGCTTGTTGGGGGCGAGGAACATTCAGTACTTC. The full variable domain, its missing parts supplied by reference TRBV5-4 and TRBJ2-4, is ETGVTQSPTHLIKTRGQQVTLRCSSQSGHNTVSWYQQALGQGPQFIFQYYREEENGRGNFPPRFSGLQFPNYSSELNVNALELDDSALYLCASSLLGARNIQYFGAGTRLSVL.

This chain links TRBV6-2 or TRBV6-3 with TRBJ2-7, with TRBD1 identical over 10 bases. V was clipped by 4 bases and J by 3 bases; unmatched bases: 9. This CDR3 spans 16 amino acids. CDR1 and CDR2 (germline): MNHEY, SVGEGT. The CDR3, as DNA: TGTGCCAGCAGTTCCCCGGGGGACAGGGGTAGCTACGAGCAGTACTTC. It specifies CASSSPGDRGSYEQYF.

The gene calls are TRBV18 and TRBJ1-2; tentative D call: TRBD1 (5 bases). Germline values: CDR1 KGHSH, CDR2 LQKENI. The CDR3 is 14 residues long. Trimming removed 3 bases at V and 6 bases at J, with 14 bases between. DNA of the CDR3: TGTGCCAGCTCACCGGCAGGGACCGGGAATGGCTACACCTTC. It codes for CASSPAGTGNGYTF.

The chain couples TRBV9 to TRBJ1-2; TRBD1 might be the D (5 bases). The V end was cut by 2 bases, the J end by 2 bases, with 10 bases between. Germline V CDR1 and CDR2: SGDLS, YYNGEE. This CDR3 has 14 amino acids. The CDR3 DNA is TGTGCCAGCAGCGTCTCCCAGGGCAACTATGGCTACACCTTC. Protein sequence: CASSVSQGNYGYTF.